Following are 19 T cell receptor beta chains from one sample sequenced in a study of blood T cell repertoires in COVID-19. The repertoire was sequenced with immunoSEQ multiplex PCR; TCRdb's copy has only in-frame clones and lacks some. This table has 160,000 or so clones, roughly four fifths appearing once. Material for sequencing was peripheral blood. The source is a human donor in a cohort sampled during active COVID-19.

This clone has more than one count but fewer than ten. V is TRBV6-5 and J is TRBJ2-7; TRBD1 agrees at 10 bases. Germline V CDR1 and CDR2: MNHEY, SVGAGI. The V segment lost 2 bases and the J segment 5 bases; nucleotides outside the gene matches: 6. The CDR3 covers 15 residues. The DNA of the CDR3 is TGTGCCAGCAGTTACGAGACAGGGGGCATCGACGAGCAGTACTTC. Its translation: CASSYETGGIDEQYF.

This clone was found once. This chain uses TRBV18 with TRBJ1-5, with TRBD1 matching 8 bases. The junction had 4 bases not matched to a gene; V was cut back by 3 bases and J by 3 bases. The CDR3 runs 15 residues. CDR1 KGHSH and CDR2 LQKENI come from the germline V gene. The CDR3 here is CASSPGTGLNQPQHF. DNA for the CDR3: TGTGCCAGCTCACCCGGGACAGGTCTCAATCAGCCCCAGCATTTT.

The chain is built from TRBV5-6 and TRBJ2-1; 8 bases fit TRBD1. Germline loops: CDR1 SGHDT, CDR2 YYEEEE. V was pared by 0 bases and J by 5 bases, with 4 bases of the junction left unmatched. The CDR3 has 15 amino acids. Here the CDR3 DNA reads TGTGCCAGCAGCTTGGTGGGACAGGAAGACAATGAGCAGTTCTTC. Translating gives CASSLVGQEDNEQFF.

The V call is TRBV6-6, the J call TRBJ1-4; no reliable D call. Trimming took off 6 bases at V and 2 bases at J, with 10 bases between the two ends. Per the germline V gene, CDR1 is MNHNY and CDR2 is SVGAGI (reference sequence). The CDR3 contains 14 residues. The CDR3 DNA sequence: TGTGCCAGCAGCCCCCTTGAGACTAATGAAAAACTGTTTTTT. It translates to CASSPLETNEKLFF.

This clone was seen once. CDR3 bases: TGTGCCAGCAGCCACCGGGGACACGAAAAACTGTTTTTT. Encoded protein: CASSHRGHEKLFF. The J gene is TRBJ1-4, the V gene TRBV11-2, with D perhaps TRBD1 (6 bases). The CDR3 is 13 residues long. V lost 5 bases and J lost 8, with 12 bases in between. Germline V gene data show CDR1 as SGHAT and CDR2 as FQNNGV.

The sample holds one count of this clone. The chain has TRBV6-5 and TRBJ1-2, with TRBD1 identical over 10 bases. Germline assignment: CDR1 MNHEY and CDR2 SVGAGI. CDR3 length: 15 amino acids. J was trimmed by 7 bases and V by 4 bases; bases with no gene match: 9. The CDR3, as DNA: TGTGCCAGCAGTTTCCACGACCGGGACAGGGGTGGCTACACCTTC. This gives the protein CASSFHDRDRGGYTF.

The rearrangement joins TRBV5-6 to TRBJ1-3; 7 bases line up with TRBD1. The ends lost 0 bases at V and 8 bases at J; junction bases unmatched: 2. The CDR3 spans 13 residues. Looked up from germline, CDR1 is SGHDT and CDR2 is YYEEEE. CDR3 nucleotides: TGTGCCAGCAGCTTGGAACAGGGGCACACCATATATTTT. It translates to CASSLEQGHTIYF.

The chain recombines TRBV27 with TRBJ1-1, with D hard to call. Per the germline V gene, CDR1 is MNHEY and CDR2 is SMNVEV (reference sequence). The CDR3 is made up of 11 amino acids. Trimming removed 2 bases at V and 11 bases at J, with 9 bases between. The CDR3 is CASSLGRSAFF. The CDR3 nucleotides read TGTGCCAGCAGTTTAGGCAGGTCGGCTTTCTTT.

V is TRBV14 and J is TRBJ2-2, with D perhaps TRBD1 (5 bases). V was pared by 6 bases and J by 6 bases, with 17 bases between. CDR1 SGHDN and CDR2 FVKESK come from the germline V gene. This CDR3 is 15 amino acids long. CDR3 DNA: TGTGCCAGCAGGGGCCGGACACCCACCTCCGGGGAGCTGTTTTTT. Encoded protein: CASRGRTPTSGELFF.

This chain joins TRBV6-2 or TRBV6-3 and TRBJ2-1; D possibly corresponds to TRBD1 (7 bases). The V gene's germline CDR1 is MNHEY and CDR2 SVGEGT. V was cut by 7 bases and J by 0 bases, with 16 bases left in between. The length of the CDR3 is 16 residues. The CDR3 coding sequence is TGTGCCAGCACCCCCTGGGGGGACAGCTCCTACAATGAGCAGTTCTTC. This codes for CASTPWGDSSYNEQFF.

The CDR3 DNA is TGTGCCAGCAGTTTTGTAGGGGTCGGGGGTCAGCCCCAGCATTTT. This encodes CASSFVGVGGQPQHF. The chain couples TRBV28 to TRBJ1-5; TRBD1 might be the D (5 bases). There are 15 residues in the CDR3. Germline CDR1 reads MDHEN; CDR2 reads SYDVKM. V lost 3 bases and J lost 6, with 15 bases in between.

The chain joins TRBV6-2 or TRBV6-3 to TRBJ2-1; D is possibly TRBD2 (6 bases). Per the germline V gene, CDR1 is MNHEY and CDR2 is SVGEGT. V was cut by 5 bases and J by 1 base, with 12 bases left in between. The CDR3 totals 15 residues. The CDR3, as DNA: TGTGCCAGCAGTAAGGGACTTGGGTCCTACAATGAGCAGTTCTTC. Amino acids: CASSKGLGSYNEQFF.

The J gene is TRBJ2-1, the V gene TRBV9, with TRBD2 identical over 14 bases. V was pared by 4 bases and J by 8 bases, with 5 bases of the junction left unmatched. The CDR3 extends over 15 amino acids. In germline, CDR1 is SGDLS, CDR2 YYNGEE. CDR3 region: CASSPLGLAGDEQFF. The DNA for the CDR3 is TGTGCCAGCAGCCCCCTGGGACTAGCGGGAGATGAGCAGTTCTTC.

V gene TRBV30 combines with J gene TRBJ2-1; 7 nucleotides match TRBD2. With 3 bases clipped from V and 3 bases from J, the junction kept 2 bases outside the gene matches. Germline V gene sequence: CDR1 GTSNPN, CDR2 SVGIG (reference sequence). The CDR3 has 13 amino acids. In DNA, the CDR3 is TGTGCCTGGAGAGGCGGGAGCTACAATGAGCAGTTCTTC. It encodes CAWRGGSYNEQFF.

This chain links TRBV6-5 with TRBJ1-6; D not certain. This CDR3 is 13 amino acids long. V was cut by 6 bases and J by 7 bases, with 10 bases left in between. CDR1 and CDR2 from the germline V gene are MNHEY and SVGAGI. The CDR3 sequence: CASREPGNSPLHF. The CDR3 DNA sequence: TGTGCCAGCAGAGAGCCCGGGAATTCACCCCTCCACTTT.

The chain combines TRBV7-9 with TRBJ2-3; 7 bases are shared with TRBD2. The CDR3 covers 17 residues. Germline V lookup: CDR1 SEHNR, CDR2 FQNEAQ (reference sequence). V lost 1 base to trimming and J lost 0 bases; unmatched junction nucleotides: 7. The CDR3 region has the DNA TGTGCCAGCAGCTTAGTCCGTAAGCGGGATAGCACAGATACGCAGTATTTT. Its protein product is CASSLVRKRDSTDTQYF.

The chain joins TRBV4-3 to TRBJ1-1, with D possibly being TRBD1 (6 bases). The CDR3 loop spans 15 amino acids. CDR1 and CDR2 (germline): LGHNA, YSLEER. Trimming left V 0 bases short and J 5 bases short, with 13 bases between. CDR3 bases: TGCGCCAGCAGCCAAGAGCGGGGGGGCTGGACTGAAGCTTTCTTT. This encodes CASSQERGGWTEAFF.

This sequence joins TRBV12-5 and TRBJ2-5; tentatively, D is TRBD1 (5 bases). V was cut by 1 base and J by 2 bases, with 8 bases left in between. The CDR3 has 14 residues. CDR1 and CDR2 (germline): LGHNT, FRNRAP. The CDR3 reads CASGLAGKQETQYF. The CDR3 DNA reads TGTGCTAGTGGTTTGGCAGGGAAACAAGAGACCCAGTACTTC.

The J gene is TRBJ1-6, the V gene TRBV6-5; D may be TRBD1 (6 bases). V was trimmed by 2 bases and J by 9 bases, leaving 14 bases between them. CDR1 is MNHEY and CDR2 is SVGAGI in the germline V gene. This CDR3 region has 15 residues. In nucleotides, the CDR3 is TGTGCCAGCAGTTACGGGGCAGGGGTTACTTCACCCCTCCACTTT. This sequence encodes CASSYGAGVTSPLHF.